These 6 T cell receptor beta chains were all obtained from the same sample, sequenced in a study of graft-versus-host responses after intestinal transplantation. The method was immunoSEQ multiplex PCR; TCRdb's version includes in-frame clones alone and lacks a portion of them. The sample contains nearly 110,000 clones, about nine tenths of which appear only once. Their antigens remain unidentified. The material was unstimulated CD4+ T cells sorted from spleen or lymph node cells, obtained before transplant. Receptors were obtained from a human donor who was the organ donor for an intestinal transplant.

CDR3 nucleotide sequence: TGTGCCAGCAGTTACTCGACCAGGTCGGTTAATTCACCCCTCCACTTT. It encodes CASSYSTRSVNSPLHF. The V gene is TRBV6-6, the J gene TRBJ1-6; unclear D gene. The CDR3 spans 16 residues. The germline V and J ends were trimmed by 0 bases and 6 bases, with 12 bases remaining between them. CDR1 is MNHNY, CDR2 SVGAGI, per germline (reference sequence).

CDR3 DNA sequence: TGTGCCAGCAGCTTAGGCTACCCATGGACGAGCAATGAGCAGTTCTTC. It is translated as CASSLGYPWTSNEQFF. The chain uses TRBV11-2 and TRBJ2-1; no clear D. Trimming cost V 1 base and J 6 bases, with 16 bases left between them. The CDR3 is 16 amino acids. Germline V gene sequence: CDR1 SGHAT, CDR2 FQNNGV.

The table lists this clone with a few counts. V is TRBV7-2 and J is TRBJ2-1, with D maybe TRBD1 (6 bases). Trimming cost V 5 bases and J 4 bases, with 12 bases left between them. This CDR3 spans 14 amino acids. CDR1 and CDR2 from the germline V gene are SGHTA and FQGNSA. CDR3 amino acids: CASSPQGRYNEQFF. DNA of the CDR3: TGTGCCAGCAGCCCACAGGGACGGTACAATGAGCAGTTCTTC.

The chain combines TRBV6-1 with TRBJ2-5; 10 nucleotides match TRBD2. Looked up from germline, CDR1 is MNHNS and CDR2 is SASEGT. This CDR3 region has 16 residues. The V segment lost 2 bases and the J segment 6 bases; nucleotides outside the gene matches: 9. The CDR3 DNA sequence: TGTGCCAGCAGTGAATGGGCTAGCGGGAGCTCGAAGACCCAGTACTTC. This gives the protein CASSEWASGSSKTQYF.

CDR3 protein: CASSQTGGTPATQYF. CDR3 DNA sequence: TGTGCCAGCAGCCAAACAGGGGGTACCCCCGCGACCCAGTACTTC. J is TRBJ2-5 and V is TRBV7-9, with 8 nucleotides matching TRBD1. V dropped 5 bases and J dropped 7; count of bases not matched to a gene: 12. The CDR3 extends over 15 amino acids. CDR1 and CDR2 (germline): SEHNR, FQNEAQ (reference sequence). The whole variable domain, filled in from reference TRBV7-9 and TRBJ2-5, reads DTGVSQNPRHKITKRGQNVTFRCDPISEHNRLYWYRQTLGQGPEFLTYFQNEAQLEKSRLLSDRFSAERPKGSFSTLEIQRTEQGDSAMYLCASSQTGGTPATQYFGPGTRLLVL.

This chain links TRBV11-2 with TRBJ2-1; D may be TRBD1 or TRBD2 (5 bases each). Germline V gene data show CDR1 as SGHAT and CDR2 as FQNNGV. The V and J ends lost 0 bases and 9 bases respectively, with 15 bases between them. This CDR3 has 15 amino acids. The CDR3 reads CASSLDARGRGEQFF. The CDR3 region has the DNA TGTGCCAGCAGCTTAGACGCGAGGGGCCGGGGTGAGCAGTTCTTC.